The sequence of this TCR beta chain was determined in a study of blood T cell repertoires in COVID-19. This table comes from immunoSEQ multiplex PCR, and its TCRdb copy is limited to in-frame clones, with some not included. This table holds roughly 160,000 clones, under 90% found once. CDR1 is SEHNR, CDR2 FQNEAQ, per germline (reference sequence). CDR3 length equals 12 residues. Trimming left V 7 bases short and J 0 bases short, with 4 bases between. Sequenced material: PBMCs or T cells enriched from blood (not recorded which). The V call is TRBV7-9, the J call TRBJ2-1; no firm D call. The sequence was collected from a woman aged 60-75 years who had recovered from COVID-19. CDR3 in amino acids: CASTSSYNEQFF. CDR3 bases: TGTGCCAGCACTAGCTCCTACAATGAGCAGTTCTTC.